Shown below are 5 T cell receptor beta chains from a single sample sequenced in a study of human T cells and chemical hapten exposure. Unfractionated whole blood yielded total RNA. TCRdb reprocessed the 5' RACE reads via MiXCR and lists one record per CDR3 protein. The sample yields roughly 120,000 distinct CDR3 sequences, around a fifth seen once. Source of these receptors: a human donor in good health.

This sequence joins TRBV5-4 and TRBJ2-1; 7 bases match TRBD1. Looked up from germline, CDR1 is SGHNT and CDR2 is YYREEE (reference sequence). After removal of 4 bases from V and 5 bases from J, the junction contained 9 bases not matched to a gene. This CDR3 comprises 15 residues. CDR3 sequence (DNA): TGTGCCAGCAGCCGGCGACAGGGTGTCAACAATGAGCAGTTCTTC. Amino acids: CASSRRQGVNNEQFF.

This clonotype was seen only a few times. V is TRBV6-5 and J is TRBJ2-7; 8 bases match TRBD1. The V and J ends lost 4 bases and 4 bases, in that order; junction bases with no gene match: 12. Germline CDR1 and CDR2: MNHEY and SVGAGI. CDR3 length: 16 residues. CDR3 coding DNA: TGTGCCAGCAGTTCGTTTGGGACAGGAAATTTTTACGAGCAGTACTTC. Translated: CASSSFGTGNFYEQYF.

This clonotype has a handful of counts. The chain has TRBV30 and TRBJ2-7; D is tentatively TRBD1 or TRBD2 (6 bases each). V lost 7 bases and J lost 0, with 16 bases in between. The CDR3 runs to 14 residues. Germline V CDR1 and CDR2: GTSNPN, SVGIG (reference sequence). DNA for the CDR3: TGTGCCTCATTTCGGGGGCCCGACTCCTACGAGCAGTACTTC. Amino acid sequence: CASFRGPDSYEQYF.

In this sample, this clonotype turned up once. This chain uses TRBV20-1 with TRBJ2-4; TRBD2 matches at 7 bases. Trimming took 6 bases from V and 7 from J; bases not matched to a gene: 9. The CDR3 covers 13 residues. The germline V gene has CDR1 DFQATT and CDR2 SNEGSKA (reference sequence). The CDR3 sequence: CSAKDGRTNIQYF. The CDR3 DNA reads TGCAGTGCCAAAGACGGGAGGACCAACATTCAGTACTTC.

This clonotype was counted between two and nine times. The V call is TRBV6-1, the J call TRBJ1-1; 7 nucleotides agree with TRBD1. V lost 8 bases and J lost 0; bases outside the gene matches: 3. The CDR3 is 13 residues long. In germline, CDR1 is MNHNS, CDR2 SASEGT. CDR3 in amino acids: CASPGQMNTEAFF. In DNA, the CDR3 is TGTGCCAGCCCGGGACAGATGAACACTGAAGCTTTCTTT.